The 26 T cell receptor beta chains below were found in one sample sequenced in a study of blood T cell repertoires in COVID-19. Sequencing was performed with immunoSEQ multiplex PCR; in TCRdb, only in-frame clones are kept and a portion is missing. The sample lists 86,000 or so clones; around four fifths were seen once. Sequencing was done on a sample of peripheral blood. These receptors were obtained from a man in his sixties or seventies with acute or convalescent COVID-19.

This rearrangement joins TRBV30 to TRBJ2-1, with TRBD1 identical over 9 bases. The length of the CDR3 is 14 residues. CDR1 GTSNPN and CDR2 SVGIG come from the germline V gene (reference sequence). With V trimmed by 2 bases and J by 8 bases, 7 bases remained unmatched. The CDR3: CAWSPGQGAHEQFF. The CDR3 coding sequence is TGTGCCTGGAGTCCGGGACAGGGTGCCCATGAGCAGTTCTTC. Full variable domain (rest looked up from reference TRBV30 and TRBJ2-1): SQTIHQWPATLVQPVGSPLSLECTVEGTSNPNLYWYRQAAGRGLQLLFYSVGIGQISSEVPQNLSASRPQDRQFILSSKKLLLSDSGFYLCAWSPGQGAHEQFFGPGTRLTVL.

V gene TRBV7-9 combines with J gene TRBJ1-1, with D possibly TRBD1 on 6 matching bases. The CDR3 sequence is 13 residues long. Germline V gene sequence: CDR1 SEHNR, CDR2 FQNEAQ (reference sequence). With 4 bases removed from V and 3 bases from J, the gap between germline ends came to 9 bases. This CDR3 reads CASSSAGDTEAFF. The DNA for the CDR3 is TGTGCCAGCAGCTCGGCAGGGGACACTGAAGCTTTCTTT.

The J gene is TRBJ2-1, the V gene TRBV23-1; 7 positions agree with TRBD2. TRBV23-1 is reported as an ORF; its role is uncertain. The CDR3 loop spans 14 amino acids. V gave up 4 bases and J gave up 1 base; unmatched junction bases: 1. CDR3: CASSREGSYNEQFF. The CDR3 DNA sequence: TGCGCCAGCAGTCGGGAGGGGTCCTACAATGAGCAGTTCTTC.

This chain connects TRBV9 to TRBJ1-4, with 7 bases lining up with TRBD1. The CDR3 loop spans 14 amino acids. Germline V gives CDR1 SGDLS, CDR2 YYNGEE. Germline trimming cut 3 bases from V and 5 bases from J; bases unmatched to any gene: 4. CDR3: CASSAGQVNEKLFF. In DNA, the CDR3 is TGTGCCAGCAGCGCCGGACAGGTGAATGAAAAACTGTTTTTT.

CDR3 DNA sequence: TGTGCCAGCAGTTTATTTGCGAGGGACAATAGCAATCAGCCCCAGCATTTT. Protein product: CASSLFARDNSNQPQHF. The rearrangement joins TRBV27 to TRBJ1-5; a weak D match, TRBD1 (6 bases). V was pared by 1 base and J by 0 bases, with 13 bases between. The germline gives CDR1 MNHEY, CDR2 SMNVEV (reference sequence). The CDR3 covers 17 residues.

This clone was found a few times. CDR3 loop: CASSPGQGAEGYTF. CDR3 nucleotides: TGTGCCAGTAGTCCCGGACAGGGAGCGGAGGGCTACACCTTC. The J gene is TRBJ1-2, the V gene TRBV19; 8 bases are shared with TRBD1. V lost 5 bases to trimming and J lost 8 bases; unmatched junction nucleotides: 10. Germline V gene data show CDR1 as LNHDA and CDR2 as SQIVND (reference sequence). The CDR3 consists of 14 residues.

The chain combines TRBV4-1 with TRBJ2-2, with 8 bases that match TRBD1. Trimming cost V 0 bases and J 4 bases; bases outside gene matches: 4. The CDR3 loop spans 16 amino acids. CDR1 is MGHRA and CDR2 is YSYEKL in the germline V gene. DNA of the CDR3: TGCGCCAGCAGCCAAGAGGACAGGGCGGGCACCGGGGAGCTGTTTTTT. This encodes CASSQEDRAGTGELFF.

This chain joins TRBV28 and TRBJ1-4; 9 bases fit TRBD1. Per germline, CDR1 MDHEN and CDR2 SYDVKM. This CDR3 has 13 residues. After removal of 6 bases from V and 7 bases from J, the junction contained 3 bases not matched to a gene. CDR3 bases: TGTGCCAGCAGCTCGACAGGGGGTGAAAAACTGTTTTTT. Its protein is CASSSTGGEKLFF.

The rearrangement uses TRBV28 and TRBJ2-3, with TRBD1 matching 7 bases. Germline CDR1 and CDR2: MDHEN and SYDVKM. J was trimmed by 0 bases and V by 5 bases; bases with no gene match: 8. The CDR3 contains 16 residues. CDR3 DNA: TGTGCCAGCAGTGGCTCTCCGGGACAGAGCACAGATACGCAGTATTTT. It translates to CASSGSPGQSTDTQYF.

The chain links TRBV7-8 to TRBJ1-5; D not resolved. This CDR3 is 16 amino acids long. With 4 bases removed from V and 4 bases from J, the gap between germline ends came to 17 bases. CDR1 is SGHVS and CDR2 is FQNEAQ in the germline V gene. The CDR3 DNA sequence: TGTGCCAGCAGCTCCCAAATATGGGGAGAAAATCAGCCCCAGCATTTT. This sequence encodes CASSSQIWGENQPQHF.

The chain recombines TRBV11-2 with TRBJ2-2; a weak D match, TRBD2 (7 bases). Per germline, CDR1 SGHAT and CDR2 FQNNGV. Trimming took off 1 base at V and 7 bases at J, with 13 bases between the two ends. The CDR3 runs to 15 residues. DNA for the CDR3: TGTGCCAGCAGCTTAGCGGGGGGCATAGGCGGGGAGCTGTTTTTT. Its protein product is CASSLAGGIGGELFF.

The chain joins TRBV3-1 (or the pseudogene TRBV3-2) to TRBJ2-5, with unresolved D. The CDR3 length is 13 residues. Trimming removed 3 bases from V and 3 bases from J, with 8 bases in between. Germline V lookup: CDR1 LGHDT, CDR2 YNNKEL (reference sequence). The CDR3 nucleotides are TGTGCCAGCAGCCAGTCCAGTAAAGAGACCCAGTACTTC. Protein sequence: CASSQSSKETQYF.

CDR3 amino acids: CASSARGLAGDIQYF. In DNA form, the CDR3 reads TGTGCCAGCAGCGCCCGGGGACTAGCGGGGGACATTCAGTACTTC. This chain connects TRBV9 to TRBJ2-4, with 14 bases that match TRBD2. Trimming cost V 3 bases and J 8 bases; bases outside gene matches: 4. Germline V gives CDR1 SGDLS, CDR2 YYNGEE. This CDR3 region has 15 residues. Full variable domain (rest looked up from reference TRBV9 and TRBJ2-4): DSGVTQTPKHLITATGQRVTLRCSPRSGDLSVYWYQQSLDQGLQFLIQYYNGEERAKGNILERFSAQQFPDLHSELNLSSLELGDSALYFCASSARGLAGDIQYFGAGTRLSVL.

This clone was observed a single time. V usage is TRBV29-1 and J usage is TRBJ2-6; 9 bases match TRBD1. V gave up 3 bases and J gave up 0 bases; unmatched junction bases: 3. The V gene's germline CDR1 is SQVTM and CDR2 ANQGSEA. The CDR3 totals 16 residues. CDR3 amino acids: CSVEGQGPSGANVLTF. CDR3 DNA: TGCAGCGTTGAGGGACAGGGCCCCTCTGGGGCCAACGTCCTGACTTTC.

The rearrangement links TRBV3-1 (or the pseudogene TRBV3-2) to TRBJ1-2; 7 bases align to TRBD1. The CDR3 contains 13 residues. Germline trimming cut 4 bases from V and 5 bases from J; bases unmatched to any gene: 4. Germline values: CDR1 LGHDT, CDR2 YNNKEL (reference sequence). The chain's CDR3 is CASSPGQSYGYTF. In nucleotides, the CDR3 is TGTGCCAGCAGCCCGGGACAGAGTTATGGCTACACCTTC.

The chain joins TRBV11-2 to TRBJ2-7; TRBD1 agrees at 8 bases. The length of the CDR3 is 15 residues. Germline V gene sequence: CDR1 SGHAT, CDR2 FQNNGV. The junction had 5 bases not matched to a gene; V was cut back by 1 base and J by 3 bases. The CDR3 spells CASSLGRTGIYEQYF. The CDR3 nucleotides are TGTGCCAGCAGCTTAGGAAGGACAGGGATCTACGAGCAGTACTTC.

The rearrangement uses TRBV6-2 or TRBV6-3 and TRBJ1-5; unclear D gene. Trimming took 2 bases from V and 4 from J, leaving 6 bases between them. The CDR3 is made up of 13 amino acids. The germline V gene has CDR1 MNHEY and CDR2 SVGEGT. CDR3 sequence (DNA): TGTGCCAGCAGTTACCAGGTGAATCAGCCCCAGCATTTT. Translated: CASSYQVNQPQHF.

The chain combines TRBV12-3 or TRBV12-4 with TRBJ2-2; TRBD2 might be the D (6 bases). V lost 5 bases and J 5 bases, leaving 9 bases between the germline ends. The CDR3 runs to 13 residues. CDR3 nucleotide sequence: TGTGCCAGCAGTCTGGCGGGGACCGGGGAGCTGTTTTTT. Its protein product is CASSLAGTGELFF.

V gene TRBV5-1 combines with J gene TRBJ2-2; possibly TRBD2 for D (6 bases). The CDR3 covers 14 residues. V lost 5 bases and J lost 4, with 12 bases in between. CDR1 and CDR2 from the germline V gene are SGHRS and YFSETQ. This CDR3 is CASRPGVGTGELFF. CDR3 nucleotide sequence: TGCGCCAGCAGGCCGGGAGTCGGCACCGGGGAGCTGTTTTTT. Supplemented by reference TRBV5-1 and TRBJ2-2, the full variable domain reads KAGVTQTPRYLIKTRGQQVTLSCSPISGHRSVSWYQQTPGQGLQFLFEYFSETQRNKGNFPGRFSGRQFSNSRSEMNVSTLELGDSALYLCASRPGVGTGELFFGEGSRLTVL.

The CDR3 sequence: CASSDGVNSPLHF. As DNA, the CDR3 is TGTGCCAGCAGTGACGGGGTTAATTCACCCCTCCACTTT. The chain carries TRBV2 and TRBJ1-6, with D hard to call. The CDR3 extends over 13 amino acids. V shed 3 bases and J shed 6 bases, with 6 bases lying between them. Germline CDR1 and CDR2: SNHLY and FYNNEI.

The CDR3, as DNA: TGCGCCAGCAGCTTAATTGCGGGGGGGAACACCGGGGAGCTGTTTTTT. The encoded protein is CASSLIAGGNTGELFF. This chain joins TRBV5-1 and TRBJ2-2; TRBD2 matches at 8 bases. CDR3 length equals 16 residues. Germline CDR1 is SGHRS and CDR2 is YFSETQ. V shed 2 bases, J shed 1 base, and the junction held 4 bases outside the gene matches.

The rearrangement links TRBV5-1 to TRBJ1-2; weak D call: TRBD1 (5 bases). Germline-derived CDR1 and CDR2 are SGHRS and YFSETQ. This CDR3 region has 12 residues. Trimming pared 0 bases from V and 5 bases from J, leaving 5 bases between. This chain's CDR3 is CASSLAGYGYTF. Written as DNA, the CDR3 is TGCGCCAGCAGCTTGGCAGGGTATGGCTACACCTTC.

This clone is termed medium-sized. The rearrangement joins TRBV3-1 (or the pseudogene TRBV3-2) to TRBJ1-2; tentatively, D is TRBD1 (6 bases). CDR1 LGHDT and CDR2 YNNKEL come from the germline V gene (reference sequence). CDR3 length: 15 amino acids. V lost 3 bases and J lost 5, with 16 bases in between. For the CDR3, the DNA is TGTGCCAGCAGCCAGGGGGCGGAGCCCATTTATGGCTACACCTTC. It codes for CASSQGAEPIYGYTF.

This clone came up a few times. The V gene is TRBV6-5, the J gene TRBJ2-2; weak D call: TRBD1 (6 bases). The CDR3 covers 13 residues. Trimming pared 10 bases from V and 7 bases from J, leaving 16 bases between. Germline V gene sequence: CDR1 MNHEY, CDR2 SVGAGI. CDR3 sequence reads: CAIRSGAIGELFF. CDR3 DNA: TGTGCCATCCGTTCAGGGGCAATCGGGGAGCTGTTTTTT.

This clone was found once. This chain uses TRBV6-6 with TRBJ1-1, with D perhaps TRBD1 (5 bases). This CDR3 spans 13 amino acids. The V gene lost 6 bases and the J gene lost 3 bases, with 11 bases spanning the gap. Germline V gives CDR1 MNHNY, CDR2 SVGAGI (reference sequence). The CDR3 region is CASSMDTYTEAFF. For the CDR3, the DNA is TGTGCCAGCAGCATGGACACATACACTGAAGCTTTCTTT.

The rearrangement uses TRBV6-5 and TRBJ1-1; the D is unclear. Trimming left V 0 bases short and J 3 bases short, with 11 bases between. The germline V gene has CDR1 MNHEY and CDR2 SVGAGI. The CDR3 extends over 15 amino acids. The CDR3 is CASSYSAVRDTEAFF. The DNA of the CDR3 is TGTGCCAGCAGTTACTCCGCGGTGAGGGACACTGAAGCTTTCTTT.